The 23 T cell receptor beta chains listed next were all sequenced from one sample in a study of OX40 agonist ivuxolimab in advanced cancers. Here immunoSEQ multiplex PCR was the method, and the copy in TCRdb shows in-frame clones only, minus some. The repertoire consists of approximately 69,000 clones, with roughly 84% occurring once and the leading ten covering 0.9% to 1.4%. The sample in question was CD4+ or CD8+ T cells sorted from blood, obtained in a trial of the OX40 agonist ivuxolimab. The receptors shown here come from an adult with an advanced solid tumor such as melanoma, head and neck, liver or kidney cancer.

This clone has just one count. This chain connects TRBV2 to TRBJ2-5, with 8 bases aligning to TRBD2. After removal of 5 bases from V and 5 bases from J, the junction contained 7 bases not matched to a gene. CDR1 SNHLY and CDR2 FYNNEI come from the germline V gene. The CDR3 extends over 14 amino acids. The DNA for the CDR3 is TGTGCCAGCAGTAGCCGGGGGGGCAGGGAGACCCAGTACTTC. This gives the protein CASSSRGGRETQYF. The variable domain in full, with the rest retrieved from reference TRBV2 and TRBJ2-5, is EPEVTQTPSHQVTQMGQEVILRCVPISNHLYFYWYRQILGQKVEFLVSFYNNEISEKSEIFDDQFSVERPDGSNFTLKIRSTKLEDSAMYFCASSSRGGRETQYFGPGTRLLVL.

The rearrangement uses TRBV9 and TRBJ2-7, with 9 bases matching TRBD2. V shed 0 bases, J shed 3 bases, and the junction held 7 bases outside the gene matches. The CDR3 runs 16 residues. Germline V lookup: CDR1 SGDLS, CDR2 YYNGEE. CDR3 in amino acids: CASSVGSSGDLYEQYF. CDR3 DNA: TGTGCCAGCAGCGTAGGGTCTAGCGGGGACCTCTACGAGCAGTACTTC.

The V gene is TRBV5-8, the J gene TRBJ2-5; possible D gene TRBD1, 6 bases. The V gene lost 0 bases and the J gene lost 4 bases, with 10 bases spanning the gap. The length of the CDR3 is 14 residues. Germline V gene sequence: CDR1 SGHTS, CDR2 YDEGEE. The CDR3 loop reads CASSLDRARETQYF. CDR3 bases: TGTGCCAGCAGCTTGGACAGGGCTCGAGAGACCCAGTACTTC. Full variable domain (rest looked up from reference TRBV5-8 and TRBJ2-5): EAGVTQSPTHLIKTRGQQATLRCSPISGHTSVYWYQQALGLGLQFLLWYDEGEERNRGNFPPRFSGRQFPNYSSELNVNALELEDSALYLCASSLDRARETQYFGPGTRLLVL.

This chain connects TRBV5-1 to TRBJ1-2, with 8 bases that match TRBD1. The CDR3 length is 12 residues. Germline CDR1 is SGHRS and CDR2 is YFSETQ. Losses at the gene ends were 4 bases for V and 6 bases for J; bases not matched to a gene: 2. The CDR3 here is CASSIQGDGYTF. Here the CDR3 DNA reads TGCGCCAGCAGCATACAGGGGGATGGCTACACCTTC.

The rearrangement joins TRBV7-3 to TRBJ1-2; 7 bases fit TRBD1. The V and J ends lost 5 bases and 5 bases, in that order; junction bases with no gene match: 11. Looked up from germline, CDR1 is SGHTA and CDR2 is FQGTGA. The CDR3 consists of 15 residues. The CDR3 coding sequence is TGTGCCAGCAGCCAACACGCAGGGACAGAATATGGCTACACCTTC. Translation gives CASSQHAGTEYGYTF.

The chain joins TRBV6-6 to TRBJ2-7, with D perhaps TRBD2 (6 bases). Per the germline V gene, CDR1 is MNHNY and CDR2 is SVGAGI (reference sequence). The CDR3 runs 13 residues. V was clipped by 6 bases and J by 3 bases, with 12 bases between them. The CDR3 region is CASSRTIYYEQYF. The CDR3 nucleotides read TGTGCCAGCAGCCGGACTATCTACTACGAGCAGTACTTC.

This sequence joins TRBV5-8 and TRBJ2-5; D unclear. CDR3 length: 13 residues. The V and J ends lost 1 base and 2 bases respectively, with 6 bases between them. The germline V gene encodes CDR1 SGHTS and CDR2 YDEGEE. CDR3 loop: CASSLKWQETQYF. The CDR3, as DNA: TGTGCCAGCAGCTTGAAATGGCAAGAGACCCAGTACTTC.

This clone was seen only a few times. CDR3 region: CASSLEGVAFF. The DNA for the CDR3 is TGCGCCAGCAGCTTGGAGGGGGTAGCTTTCTTT. The V call is TRBV5-1, the J call TRBJ1-1; TRBD1 is a possible D gene (6 bases). V was trimmed by 0 bases and J by 10 bases, leaving 7 bases between them. Germline V lookup: CDR1 SGHRS, CDR2 YFSETQ. This CDR3 contains 11 residues.

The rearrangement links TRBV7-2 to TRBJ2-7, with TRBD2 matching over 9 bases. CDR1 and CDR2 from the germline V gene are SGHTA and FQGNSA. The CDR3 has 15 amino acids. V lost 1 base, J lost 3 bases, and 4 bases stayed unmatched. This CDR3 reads CASSLGLAVHYEQYF. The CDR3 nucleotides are TGTGCCAGCAGCTTAGGACTAGCGGTCCACTACGAGCAGTACTTC.

DNA of the CDR3: TGCGCCAGCAGCTTTCTCCAGGGAACAGATACGCAGTATTTT. Translating it yields CASSFLQGTDTQYF. The chain is built from TRBV5-1 and TRBJ2-3; TRBD1 might be the D (5 bases). CDR1 is SGHRS and CDR2 is YFSETQ in the germline V gene. With 2 bases removed from V and 3 bases from J, the gap between germline ends came to 10 bases. CDR3 length: 14 residues.

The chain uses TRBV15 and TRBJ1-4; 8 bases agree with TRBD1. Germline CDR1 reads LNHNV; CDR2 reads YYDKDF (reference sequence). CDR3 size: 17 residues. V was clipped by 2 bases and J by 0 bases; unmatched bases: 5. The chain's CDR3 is CATSRSGGRATNEKLFF. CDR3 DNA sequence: TGTGCCACCAGCAGATCAGGGGGCCGGGCAACTAATGAAAAACTGTTTTTT.

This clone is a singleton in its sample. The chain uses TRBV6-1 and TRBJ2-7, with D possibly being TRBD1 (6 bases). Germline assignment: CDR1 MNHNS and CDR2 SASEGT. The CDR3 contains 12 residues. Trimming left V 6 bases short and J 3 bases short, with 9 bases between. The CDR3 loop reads CASSPTGYEQYF. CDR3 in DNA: TGTGCCAGCAGCCCGACAGGCTACGAGCAGTACTTC.

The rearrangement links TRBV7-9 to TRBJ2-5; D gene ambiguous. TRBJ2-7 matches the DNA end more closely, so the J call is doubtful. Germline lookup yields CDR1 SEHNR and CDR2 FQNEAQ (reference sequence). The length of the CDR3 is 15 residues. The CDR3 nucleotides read TGTGCCAGCACCTCGGCCGGGCCGGGCCCCTACGAGCAGTACTTC. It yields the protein CASTSAGPGPYEQYF.

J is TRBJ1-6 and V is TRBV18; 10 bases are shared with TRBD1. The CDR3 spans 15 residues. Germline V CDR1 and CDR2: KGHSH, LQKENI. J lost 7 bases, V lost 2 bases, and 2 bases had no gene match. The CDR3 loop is CASSPRGQGNSPLHF. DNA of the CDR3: TGTGCCAGCTCACCAAGGGGACAGGGGAATTCACCCCTCCACTTT.

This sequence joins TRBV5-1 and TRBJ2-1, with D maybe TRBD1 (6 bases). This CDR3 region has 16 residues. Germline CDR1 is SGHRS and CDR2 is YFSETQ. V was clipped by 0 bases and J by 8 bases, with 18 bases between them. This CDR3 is CASSLGGLSNIDEQFF. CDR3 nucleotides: TGCGCCAGCAGCTTGGGGGGGCTGTCGAATATAGATGAGCAGTTCTTC.

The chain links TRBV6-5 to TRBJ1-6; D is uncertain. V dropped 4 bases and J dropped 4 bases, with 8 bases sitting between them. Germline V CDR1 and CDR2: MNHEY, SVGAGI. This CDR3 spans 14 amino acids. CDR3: CASSWTEYNSPLHF. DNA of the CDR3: TGTGCCAGCAGTTGGACGGAATATAATTCACCCCTCCACTTT.

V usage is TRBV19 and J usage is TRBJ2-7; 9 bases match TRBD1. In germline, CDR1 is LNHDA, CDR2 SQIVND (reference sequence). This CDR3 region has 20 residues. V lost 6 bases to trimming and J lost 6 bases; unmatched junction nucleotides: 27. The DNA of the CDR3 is TGTGCCAGTAGACTTATAGAGACCCCCCAACCGGGACAGGGACCCCTCGAGCAGTACTTC. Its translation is CASRLIETPQPGQGPLEQYF.

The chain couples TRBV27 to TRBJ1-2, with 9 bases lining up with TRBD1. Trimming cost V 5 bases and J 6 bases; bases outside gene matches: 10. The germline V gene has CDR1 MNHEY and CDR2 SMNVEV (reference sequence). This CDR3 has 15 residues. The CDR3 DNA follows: TGTGCCAGCAGTACCAGAACACGACAGGGGGATGGCTACACCTTC. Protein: CASSTRTRQGDGYTF.

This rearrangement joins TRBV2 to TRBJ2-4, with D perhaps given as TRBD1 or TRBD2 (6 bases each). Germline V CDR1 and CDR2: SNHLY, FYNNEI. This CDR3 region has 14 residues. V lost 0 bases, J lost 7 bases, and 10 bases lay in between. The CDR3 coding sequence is TGTGCCAGCAGTGAAGCGCAAGGGGGGAACATTCAGTACTTC. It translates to CASSEAQGGNIQYF.

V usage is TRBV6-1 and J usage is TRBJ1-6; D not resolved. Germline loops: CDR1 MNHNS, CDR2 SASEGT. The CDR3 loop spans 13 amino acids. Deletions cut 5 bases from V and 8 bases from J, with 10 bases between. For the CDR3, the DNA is TGTGCCAGCAGTCGAGAAAACCATTCACCCCTCCACTTT. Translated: CASSRENHSPLHF.

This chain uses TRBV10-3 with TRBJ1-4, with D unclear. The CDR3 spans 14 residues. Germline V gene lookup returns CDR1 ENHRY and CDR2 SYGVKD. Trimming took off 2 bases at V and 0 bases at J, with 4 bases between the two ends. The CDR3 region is CAISEGATNEKLFF. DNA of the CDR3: TGTGCCATCAGTGAGGGAGCAACTAATGAAAAACTGTTTTTT.

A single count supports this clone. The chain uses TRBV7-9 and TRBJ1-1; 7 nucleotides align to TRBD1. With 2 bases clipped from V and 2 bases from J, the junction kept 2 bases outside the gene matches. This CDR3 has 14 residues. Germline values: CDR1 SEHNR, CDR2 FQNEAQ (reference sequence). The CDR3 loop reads CASSLRDSNTEAFF. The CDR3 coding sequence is TGTGCCAGCAGCTTAAGGGACAGTAACACTGAAGCTTTCTTT.

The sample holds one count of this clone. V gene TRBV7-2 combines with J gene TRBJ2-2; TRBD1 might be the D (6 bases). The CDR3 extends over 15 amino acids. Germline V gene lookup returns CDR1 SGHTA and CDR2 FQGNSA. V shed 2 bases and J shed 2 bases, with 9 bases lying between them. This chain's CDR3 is CASSLNRVNTGELFF. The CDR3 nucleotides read TGTGCCAGCAGCTTAAACAGGGTTAACACCGGGGAGCTGTTTTTT.